Here is one T cell receptor (beta chain) with its context. The target antigen is unknown. V lost 0 bases, J lost 2 bases, and 4 bases stayed unmatched. The CDR3 runs to 16 residues. CDR1 and CDR2 (germline): SGHRS, YFSETQ. The data originate from a study of cytomegalovirus exposure and HLA in healthy donors. General study points: As a later analysis showed, a missense DCLRE1C variant was linked to trimming of TCR beta V- and J-genes. The study carried out a later analysis of TCR beta sequences. It associated approximately 15,000 of them with specific HLA alleles at a false discovery rate of 0.05.

Unrecorded immune exposures were likely, despite nominal health at sampling. Researchers ran the PCR with 60 Vbeta and 13 Jbeta primers. Data came from immunoSEQ multiplex PCR; TCRdb stores just in-frame clones and leaves some out. The sample holds approximately 140,000 clones, 70% to 85% seen once. The rearrangement joins TRBV5-1 to TRBJ2-5, with 10 positions matching TRBD2. The TCR was taken from a boy aged 5-17 years in good health and CMV-seronegative. Input material: PBMCs. CDR3 DNA: TGCGCCAGCAGCTTGGCAGGACTAGCGGTACAAGAGACCCAGTACTTC. Amino acids: CASSLAGLAVQETQYF.